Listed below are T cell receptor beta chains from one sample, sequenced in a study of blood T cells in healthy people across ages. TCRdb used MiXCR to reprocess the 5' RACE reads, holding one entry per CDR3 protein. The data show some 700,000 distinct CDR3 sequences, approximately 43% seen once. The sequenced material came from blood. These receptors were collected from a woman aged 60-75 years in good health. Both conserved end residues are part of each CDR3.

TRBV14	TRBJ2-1	CASSQLLNEQFF
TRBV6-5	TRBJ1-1	CASSYGGNGEAFF
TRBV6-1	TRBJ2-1	CASSEAGLDRRQFF
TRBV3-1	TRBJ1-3	CASSQDRGSGNTIYF
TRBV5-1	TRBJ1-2	CASSTGTGGSDGYTF
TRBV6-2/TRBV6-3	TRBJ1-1	CASSYRFEAFF
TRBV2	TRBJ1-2	CASSDRVTGYTF
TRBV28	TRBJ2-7	CAGGSGSTYEQYF
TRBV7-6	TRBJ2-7	CASSLAGTSGGAYEQYF
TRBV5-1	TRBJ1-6	CASSKPPNSPLHF
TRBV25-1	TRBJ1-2	CASSDYYYGYTF
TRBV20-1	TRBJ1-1	CSARDGGALRPEAFF
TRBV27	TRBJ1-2	CASSLLGQGYGYTF
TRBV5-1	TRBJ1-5	CASSLGTGAREPQHF
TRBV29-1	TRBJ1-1	CSVQQGAPTEAFF
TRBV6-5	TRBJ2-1	CASSPRGLANNEQFF
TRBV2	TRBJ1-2	CASSEAGTAYGYTF
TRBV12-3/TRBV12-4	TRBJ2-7	CASSWRADEQYF
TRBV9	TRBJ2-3	CASSGSTDAQYF
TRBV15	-	CATSKLSREGAEYEQYF
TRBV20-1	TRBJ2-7	CSAERASGSLNEQYF
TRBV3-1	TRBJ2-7	CASSQVWDSYEQYF
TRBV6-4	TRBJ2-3	CASSWLAGGDTQYF
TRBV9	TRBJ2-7	CASSVAPGGHYEQYF
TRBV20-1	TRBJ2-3	CSARESRVIRTDTQYF
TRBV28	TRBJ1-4	CASSFFTDGATNEKLFF
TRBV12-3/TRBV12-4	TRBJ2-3	CASSFMPGGTDTQYF
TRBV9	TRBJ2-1	CASSVSELAGVEQFF
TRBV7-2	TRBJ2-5	CASSISGAFQETQYF
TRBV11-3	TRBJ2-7	CASSSGVGAYEQYF
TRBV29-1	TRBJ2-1	CSGSYNEQFF
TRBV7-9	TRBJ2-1	CASSTLWGSYNEQFF
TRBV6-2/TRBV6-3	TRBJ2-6	CASSDGTF
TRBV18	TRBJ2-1	CASSPRTNNNEQFF
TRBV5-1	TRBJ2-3	CASSLTLGASTDTQYF
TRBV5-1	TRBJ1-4	CASSFGQGATNEKLFF
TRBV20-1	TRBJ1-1	CSAALWGRTEAFF
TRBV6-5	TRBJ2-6	CASKGQVISGANVLTF
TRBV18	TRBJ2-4	CASSPPGQPYYIQYF
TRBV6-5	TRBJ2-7	CASSYSRDNYEQYF
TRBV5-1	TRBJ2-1	CASSTGTGDYNEQFF
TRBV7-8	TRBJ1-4	CASSLEDATNEKLFF
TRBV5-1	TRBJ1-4	CASSLAGGSSPEKLFF
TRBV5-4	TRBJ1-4	CASSLGETGYEKLFF
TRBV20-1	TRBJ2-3	CSARDWIATDTQYF
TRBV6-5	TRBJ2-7	CASSYRQVGDYEQYF
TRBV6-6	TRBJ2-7	CASSYARGRTSYEQYF